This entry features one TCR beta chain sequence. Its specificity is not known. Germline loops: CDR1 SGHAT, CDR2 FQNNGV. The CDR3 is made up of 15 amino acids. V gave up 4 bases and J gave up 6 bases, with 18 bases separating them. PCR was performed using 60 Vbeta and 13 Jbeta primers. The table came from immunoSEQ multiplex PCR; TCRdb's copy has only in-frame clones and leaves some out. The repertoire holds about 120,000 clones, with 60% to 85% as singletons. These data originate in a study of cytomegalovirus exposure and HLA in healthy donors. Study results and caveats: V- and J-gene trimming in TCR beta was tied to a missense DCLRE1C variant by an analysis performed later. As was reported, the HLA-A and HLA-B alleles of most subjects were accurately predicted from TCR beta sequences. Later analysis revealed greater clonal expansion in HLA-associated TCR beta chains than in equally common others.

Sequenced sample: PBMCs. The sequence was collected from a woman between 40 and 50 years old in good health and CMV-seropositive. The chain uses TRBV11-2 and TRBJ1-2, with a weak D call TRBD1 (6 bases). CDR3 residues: CASSSLRDNKDGYTF. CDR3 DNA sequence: TGTGCCAGCAGCTCTCTCAGGGACAATAAGGATGGCTACACCTTC. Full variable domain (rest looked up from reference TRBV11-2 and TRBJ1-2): EAGVAQSPRYKIIEKRQSVAFWCNPISGHATLYWYQQILGQGPKLLIQFQNNGVVDDSQLPKDRFSAERLKGVDSTLKIQPAKLEDSAVYLCASSSLRDNKDGYTFGSGTRLTVV.